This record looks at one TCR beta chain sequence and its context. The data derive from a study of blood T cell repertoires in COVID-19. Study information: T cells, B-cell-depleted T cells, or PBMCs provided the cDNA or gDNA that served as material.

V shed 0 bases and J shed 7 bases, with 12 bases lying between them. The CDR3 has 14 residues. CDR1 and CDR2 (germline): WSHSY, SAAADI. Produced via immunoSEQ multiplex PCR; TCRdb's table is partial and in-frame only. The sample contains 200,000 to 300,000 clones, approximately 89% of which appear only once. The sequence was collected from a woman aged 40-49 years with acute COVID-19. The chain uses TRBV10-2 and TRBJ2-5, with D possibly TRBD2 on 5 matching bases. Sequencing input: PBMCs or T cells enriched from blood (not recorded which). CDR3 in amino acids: CASSESRGKGTQYF. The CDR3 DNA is TGCGCCAGCAGTGAGTCCCGGGGAAAGGGGACCCAGTACTTC.